This T cell receptor (beta chain) is drawn from a study of OX40 agonist ivuxolimab in advanced cancers. General study results and limits: More expanded clones were found, on average, in CD8+ than in CD4+ T cells. The study did not work out the antigen specificity of the expanded peripheral T cells.

TCRdb's table, derived via immunoSEQ multiplex PCR, lists solely in-frame clones and lacks some. The sample shows approximately 50,000 clones, about 85% of them seen only once. As for this clone: Its antigen is as yet unknown.

Sequencing used CD4+ or CD8+ T cells sorted from blood, obtained in a trial of the OX40 agonist ivuxolimab. The clonotype comes from an adult with an advanced solid tumor such as melanoma, head and neck, liver or kidney cancer.

The CDR3 protein is CASSQERGISGANVLTF. In nucleotides, the CDR3 is TGCGCCAGCAGCCAAGAGCGGGGGATCTCTGGGGCCAACGTCCTGACTTTC. The chain is built from TRBV4-1 and TRBJ2-6, with 7 bases matching TRBD2. Germline V gene data show CDR1 as MGHRA and CDR2 as YSYEKL. The V segment lost 0 bases and the J segment 0 bases; nucleotides outside the gene matches: 2. There are 17 residues in the CDR3.